These 13 T cell receptor beta chains originate from one sample sequenced in a study of neurological immune-mediated disorders. TCRdb ran MiXCR on the 5' RACE reads and lists one entry per CDR3 protein. The table records some 48,000 distinct CDR3 sequences, 10% of them present only once. The specimen was PBMCs. The origin of the receptors is a woman between 40 and 55 years old with HTLV-1-associated myelopathy (HAM/TSP).

This clonotype was counted ten times or more. J is TRBJ2-7 and V is TRBV12-3 or TRBV12-4, with TRBD2 as a possible D gene (6 bases). Trimming pared 3 bases from V and 6 bases from J, leaving 9 bases between. This CDR3 region has 12 residues. CDR3 in amino acids: CASSFHGGEQYF. Here the CDR3 DNA reads TGTGCCAGCAGTTTTCACGGGGGCGAGCAGTACTTC.

This clonotype was counted many times. This chain joins TRBV11-2 and TRBJ1-3; 9 bases are a match to TRBD1. Per the germline V gene, CDR1 is SGHAT and CDR2 is FQNNGV. The CDR3 extends over 15 amino acids. The trim removed 4 bases at V and 4 bases at J, leaving 5 bases unmatched. CDR3 bases: TGTGCCAGCAGCTACACCGGGACAGGGGGAAACACCATATATTTT. The encoded protein is CASSYTGTGGNTIYF.

In regard to this clonotype: This may come from a read error, since a much larger clone is one base off. The V gene is TRBV5-1, the J gene TRBJ2-1; a weak D match, TRBD2 (6 bases). There are 16 residues in the CDR3. Germline CDR1 and CDR2: SGHRS and YFSETQ. CDR3 sequence (DNA): TGCGCCAACAGCTTGGAGGGCAGGAGCTCCTACAATGAGCAGTTCTTC. Its protein product is CANSLEGRSSYNEQFF.

This clonotype occurred many times. The chain employs TRBV2 and TRBJ2-7, with TRBD1 as a possible D gene (5 bases). Germline V gene lookup returns CDR1 SNHLY and CDR2 FYNNEI. The CDR3 totals 16 residues. Trimming took off 6 bases at V and 4 bases at J, with 22 bases between the two ends. In DNA, the CDR3 is TGTGCCAGCAGGAAATCAACAGGAAGTCCTAGGTACGAGCAGTACTTC. It is translated as CASRKSTGSPRYEQYF.

Ten or more counts support this clonotype. CDR3 loop: CASSQAGTSGGGGGDTQYF. CDR3 coding DNA: TGTGCCAGCAGCCAGGCAGGGACTAGCGGGGGCGGCGGCGGAGATACGCAGTATTTT. This chain uses TRBV4-2 with TRBJ2-3, with TRBD2 identical over 14 bases. Germline V lookup: CDR1 LGHNA, CDR2 YNFKEQ. J was trimmed by 5 bases and V by 3 bases; bases with no gene match: 13. This CDR3 has 19 residues.

Many counts were recorded for this clonotype. The chain carries TRBV12-3 or TRBV12-4 and TRBJ2-2, with D possibly TRBD1 on 5 matching bases. This CDR3 comprises 14 residues. V lost 3 bases, J lost 2 bases, and 7 bases lay in between. The CDR3 DNA follows: TGTGCCAGCAGTTTCCAGGGAAACACCGGGGAGCTGTTTTTT. Translated: CASSFQGNTGELFF.

The chain combines TRBV12-3 or TRBV12-4 with TRBJ2-3; D remains unclear. Trimming left V 8 bases short and J 4 bases short, with 7 bases between. CDR3 length equals 11 residues. CDR3 amino acids: CASLHADTQYF. Here the CDR3 DNA reads TGTGCCAGCTTGCATGCAGATACGCAGTATTTT.

There are a few counts of this clonotype. The chain carries TRBV6-2 or TRBV6-3 and TRBJ2-1; maybe TRBD1 (6 bases). Per the germline V gene, CDR1 is MNHEY and CDR2 is SVGEGT. V was shortened by 7 bases and J by 8 bases, with 18 bases between the two germline ends. The CDR3 sequence is 14 residues long. The CDR3 DNA is TGTGCCAGCAATGATCGGTCTAAGGGGGATGAGCAGTTCTTC. Protein sequence: CASNDRSKGDEQFF.

This clonotype appeared many times. CDR3 amino acids: CASSDGGIQYF. The CDR3 coding sequence is TGTGCCAGCAGTGATGGGGGCATTCAGTACTTC. The rearrangement joins TRBV2 to TRBJ2-4; D is tentatively TRBD1 or TRBD2 (5 bases each). V was trimmed by 3 bases and J by 9 bases, leaving 6 bases between them. CDR1 and CDR2 (germline): SNHLY, FYNNEI. This CDR3 is 11 amino acids long.

At least ten counts were recorded for this clonotype. The chain employs TRBV3-1 and TRBJ2-1; no firm D call. V was clipped by 2 bases and J by 7 bases, with 9 bases between them. The germline CDR1 and CDR2 sequences are LGHDT and YNNKEL (reference sequence). CDR3 length equals 13 residues. The CDR3 is CASSQSGVNEQFF. CDR3 in DNA: TGTGCCAGCAGCCAATCTGGGGTTAATGAGCAGTTCTTC.

Ten or more counts support this clonotype. The J gene is TRBJ1-5, the V gene TRBV7-6, with 7 bases aligning to TRBD1. The length of the CDR3 is 15 residues. Looked up from germline, CDR1 is SGHVS and CDR2 is FNYEAQ. Trimming cost V 4 bases and J 6 bases; bases outside gene matches: 9. This CDR3 is CASSSRGDRAQPQHF. DNA for the CDR3: TGTGCCAGCAGCTCGCGGGGCGACAGGGCTCAGCCCCAGCATTTT.

In its sample, this clonotype was seen many times. This sequence joins TRBV27 and TRBJ1-2; no clear D. The CDR3 contains 14 residues. CDR1 and CDR2 (germline): MNHEY, SMNVEV (reference sequence). Between the trimmed V and J ends, which lost 5 bases and 0 bases, there was a span of 10 bases. CDR3 DNA sequence: TGTGCCAGCAGTCCCTCGGCCGCTAACTATGGCTACACCTTC. Protein: CASSPSAANYGYTF.

This clonotype was counted ten times or more. V gene TRBV5-1 combines with J gene TRBJ1-6; 7 bases match TRBD1. The CDR3 loop spans 14 amino acids. V was pared by 4 bases and J by 7 bases, with 5 bases of the junction left unmatched. Looked up from germline, CDR1 is SGHRS and CDR2 is YFSETQ. Written as DNA, the CDR3 is TGCGCCAGCAGCGAAACAGGGGCCAATTCACCCCTCCACTTT. It is translated as CASSETGANSPLHF.